This T cell receptor (beta chain) is from a study of identical twins. Findings and caveats of the study: Low generation probability was overrepresented in out-of-frame alpha sequences shared by twins.

The germline gives CDR1 MNHNS, CDR2 SASEGT. This CDR3 has 14 residues. V was shortened by 5 bases and J by 6 bases, with 15 bases between the two germline ends. This clonotype was seen many times. Its cognate antigen is unknown. Each CDR3 protein gets one entry after TCRdb re-called the 5' RACE reads with MiXCR. There are some 500,000 distinct CDR3 sequences in the sample; roughly 21% occur only once, and around 1% lies in the top ten. This same sample was also part of a study on T cells expressing NK-cell markers.

Sample: CD4+ T cells sorted from blood. The TCR was taken from a woman younger than 30 in good health. The genes are TRBV6-1 and TRBJ2-3; possible D gene TRBD2, 6 bases. The CDR3 is CASSMRDGRDTQYF. The DNA of the CDR3 is TGTGCCAGCAGTATGCGGGACGGCCGGGATACGCAGTATTTT.